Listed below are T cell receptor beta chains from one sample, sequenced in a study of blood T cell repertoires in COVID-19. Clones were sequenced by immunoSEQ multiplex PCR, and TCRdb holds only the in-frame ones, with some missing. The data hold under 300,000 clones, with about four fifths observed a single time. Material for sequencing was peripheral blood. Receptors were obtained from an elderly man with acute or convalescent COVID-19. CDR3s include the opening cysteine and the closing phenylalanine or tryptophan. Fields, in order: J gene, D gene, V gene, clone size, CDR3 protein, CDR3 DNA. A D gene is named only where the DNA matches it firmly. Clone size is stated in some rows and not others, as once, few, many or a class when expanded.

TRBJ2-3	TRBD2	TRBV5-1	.	CASSVPQSGGPSTDTQYF	TGCGCCAGCAGCGTTCCCCAGAGCGGGGGCCCTAGCACAGATACGCAGTATTTT
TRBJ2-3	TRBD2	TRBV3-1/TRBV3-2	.	CASRIAGMPDTQYF	TGTGCCAGCAGAATAGCGGGGATGCCAGATACGCAGTATTTT
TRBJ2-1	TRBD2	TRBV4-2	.	CASSQDGSGGGYNEQFF	TGTGCCAGCAGCCAAGACGGGTCGGGGGGGGGTTACAATGAGCAGTTCTTC
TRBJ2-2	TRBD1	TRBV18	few	CASSPGQGNTGELFF	TGTGCCAGCTCACCTGGACAGGGCAACACCGGGGAGCTGTTTTTT
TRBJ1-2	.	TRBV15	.	CATSRDVSYGYTF	TGTGCCACCAGCAGAGATGTTAGCTATGGCTACACCTTC
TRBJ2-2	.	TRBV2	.	CASSESGYTGELFF	TGTGCCAGCAGTGAGTCCGGGTACACCGGGGAGCTGTTTTTT
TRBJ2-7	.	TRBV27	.	CASSPDWVSYEQYF	TGTGCCAGCAGTCCCGACTGGGTTTCCTACGAGCAGTACTTC
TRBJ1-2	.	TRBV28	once	CATMAGDNYGYTF	TGTGCCACCATGGCAGGCGATAACTATGGCTACACCTTC
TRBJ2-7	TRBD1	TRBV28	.	CASSLSGTGSKQYF	TGTGCCAGCAGTTTAAGTGGGACAGGGTCGAAGCAGTACTTC
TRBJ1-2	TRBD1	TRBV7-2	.	CASSPRTGSYGYTF	TGTGCCAGCAGCCCTAGGACAGGGAGCTATGGCTACACCTTC
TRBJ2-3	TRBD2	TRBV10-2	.	CASLSGTSGRDTQYF	TGCGCCAGCCTCAGTGGGACTAGCGGGAGAGATACGCAGTATTTT
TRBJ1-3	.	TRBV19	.	CATHSAGGNTIYF	TGTGCCACCCATAGTGCCGGTGGAAACACCATATATTTT
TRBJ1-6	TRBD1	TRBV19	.	CASSFTGEPRSSPLHF	TGTGCCAGTAGTTTCACAGGGGAGCCGAGGAGTTCACCCCTCCACTTT
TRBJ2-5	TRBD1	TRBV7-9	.	CASSSAPGQGIGETQYF	TGTGCCAGCAGCTCGGCACCGGGACAGGGTATTGGAGAGACCCAGTACTTC
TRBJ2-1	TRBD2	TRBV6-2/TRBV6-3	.	CASSYIRDTAGRGFF	TGTGCCAGCAGTTATATCAGGGACACTGCCGGGAGGGGGTTCTTC
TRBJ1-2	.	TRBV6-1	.	CASSEGFGGANYGYTF	TGTGCCAGCAGTGAAGGGTTTGGGGGGGCAAACTATGGCTACACCTTC
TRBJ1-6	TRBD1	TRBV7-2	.	CASSPRGQGNSPLHF	TGTGCCAGCAGCCCCCGAGGACAGGGTAATTCACCCCTCCACTTT
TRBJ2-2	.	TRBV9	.	CASSPDRRHLNTGELFF	TGTGCCAGCAGCCCCGACAGGAGACACTTAAACACCGGGGAGCTGTTTTTT
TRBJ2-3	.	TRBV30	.	CAWSAQRRAKDTQYF	TGTGCCTGGAGTGCCCAACGCAGGGCCAAGGATACGCAGTATTTT
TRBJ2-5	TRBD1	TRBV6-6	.	CASSYLRGTGKETQYF	TGTGCCAGCAGTTACTTAAGAGGGACAGGAAAAGAGACCCAGTACTTC
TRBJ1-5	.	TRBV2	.	CASSQTDYSNQPQHF	TGTGCCAGCAGTCAGACAGATTATAGCAATCAGCCCCAGCATTTT